The 16 T cell receptor beta chains reported below all come from one sample, sequenced in a study of shared clonotypes between healthy human individuals. Repertoires were generated with immunoSEQ multiplex PCR, while TCRdb's copy carries only in-frame clones and drops some. The sample carries some 1.5 million clones, nearly 99% recorded once. Source material: naive CD4+ T cells sorted from blood. Documented subset: CD45RA+ positively selected. The receptor set was obtained from a man aged 25-45 years in good health.

A word on this clone: Within the sample, other DNA sequences also encode this same CDR3. The chain employs TRBV28 and TRBJ2-7; unclear D gene. This CDR3 is built from 12 residues. Trimming removed 2 bases from V and 3 bases from J, with 5 bases in between. Germline CDR1 is MDHEN and CDR2 is SYDVKM. The CDR3 region is CASSLRYYEQYF. CDR3 nucleotides: TGTGCCAGCAGTTTAAGGTACTACGAGCAGTACTTC.

The rearrangement uses TRBV27 and TRBJ1-2; 8 nucleotides agree with TRBD1. V shed 1 base, J shed 0 bases, and the junction held 4 bases outside the gene matches. The germline gives CDR1 MNHEY, CDR2 SMNVEV (reference sequence). The CDR3 is made up of 16 amino acids. CDR3 protein: CASSLFAGGSNYGYTF. Here the CDR3 DNA reads TGTGCCAGCAGTTTATTTGCAGGGGGCTCTAACTATGGCTACACCTTC.

V gene TRBV13 combines with J gene TRBJ2-1; D call uncertain. This CDR3 contains 15 residues. The ends were cut back, 5 bases at V and 7 bases at J, with 18 bases in the middle. Germline-derived CDR1 and CDR2 are PRHDT and FYEKMQ (reference sequence). The DNA for the CDR3 is TGTGCCAGCAGCAAGTGGACCGACCGTATTAATGAGCAGTTCTTC. This sequence encodes CASSKWTDRINEQFF.

The rearrangement uses TRBV10-1 and TRBJ2-7; 8 bases match TRBD1. CDR3 size: 14 residues. Germline V gene lookup returns CDR1 WNHNN and CDR2 SYGVQD (reference sequence). J was trimmed by 2 bases and V by 4 bases; bases with no gene match: 4. CDR3 sequence reads: CASSGRTGTYEQYF. The DNA for the CDR3 is TGCGCCAGCAGTGGTAGGACAGGGACCTACGAGCAGTACTTC.

This chain connects TRBV4-3 to TRBJ1-1; D gene ambiguous. Trimming removed 3 bases at V and 5 bases at J, with 10 bases between. CDR1 and CDR2 from the germline V gene are LGHNA and YSLEER. The CDR3 runs to 13 residues. CDR3 protein: CASSHASGTEAFF. The CDR3 DNA sequence: TGCGCCAGCAGCCACGCTTCGGGGACTGAAGCTTTCTTT.

The CDR3 loop is CASSPQEKGNYGYTF. The CDR3 bases are TGTGCCAGCAGCCCCCAAGAGAAGGGAAACTATGGCTACACCTTC. The chain recombines TRBV6-5 with TRBJ1-2; no clear D. CDR3 length equals 15 residues. Germline-derived CDR1 and CDR2 are MNHEY and SVGAGI. V gave up 6 bases and J gave up 2 bases, with 16 bases separating them.

The V and J genes are TRBV5-1 and TRBJ1-4; D is perhaps TRBD1 (6 bases). CDR3 size: 14 residues. Germline V CDR1 and CDR2: SGHRS, YFSETQ. The V gene lost 4 bases and the J gene lost 8 bases, with 15 bases spanning the gap. CDR3 DNA sequence: TGCGCCAGCAGCCCTGGCTGGGGGCAAGAAAAACTGTTTTTT. Protein sequence: CASSPGWGQEKLFF.

V and J are TRBV18 and TRBJ2-7, with 8 positions matching TRBD1. J lost 4 bases, V lost 3 bases, and 2 bases had no gene match. This CDR3 is built from 13 residues. The V gene's germline CDR1 is KGHSH and CDR2 LQKENI. The CDR3: CASSPGQEYEQYF. CDR3 bases: TGTGCCAGCTCACCGGGACAGGAGTACGAGCAGTACTTC.

The V and J genes are TRBV6-5 and TRBJ2-2, with TRBD2 matching 12 bases. This CDR3 is built from 14 residues. V shed 6 bases, J shed 12 bases, and the junction held 8 bases outside the gene matches. Germline V gene data show CDR1 as MNHEY and CDR2 as SVGAGI. This CDR3 is CASSSRTSGDQLFF. Written as DNA, the CDR3 is TGTGCCAGCAGCTCTCGGACTAGCGGGGATCAGCTGTTTTTT.

This clone appeared once. The chain links TRBV27 to TRBJ1-5; TRBD1 agrees at 8 bases. Unmatched junction bases numbered 0, after V lost 6 bases and J lost 2 bases. Germline CDR1 and CDR2: MNHEY and SMNVEV (reference sequence). The length of the CDR3 is 13 residues. The CDR3 here is CASRGQGNQPQHF. The CDR3 DNA sequence: TGTGCCAGCAGGGGACAGGGCAATCAGCCCCAGCATTTT.

The rearrangement joins TRBV11-2 to TRBJ1-4; D may be TRBD1 (6 bases). The germline V gene encodes CDR1 SGHAT and CDR2 FQNNGV. V lost 7 bases, J lost 3 bases, and 15 bases lay in between. CDR3 length equals 15 residues. CDR3 in amino acids: CASTPWGASNEKLFF. DNA for the CDR3: TGTGCCAGCACCCCCTGGGGGGCCTCTAATGAAAAACTGTTTTTT.

The CDR3 is CASSPRQGSTDTQYF. Written as DNA, the CDR3 is TGTGCCAGCAGCCCAAGACAGGGTAGCACAGATACGCAGTATTTT. The gene calls are TRBV27 and TRBJ2-3; 7 bases align to TRBD1. V shed 6 bases, J shed 0 bases, and the junction held 6 bases outside the gene matches. CDR1 and CDR2 from the germline V gene are MNHEY and SMNVEV (reference sequence). The CDR3 has 15 amino acids.

V is TRBV6-6 and J is TRBJ1-2; D is ambiguous. Germline V lookup: CDR1 MNHNY, CDR2 SVGAGI (reference sequence). V shed 2 bases and J shed 2 bases, with 9 bases lying between them. The CDR3 runs 14 residues. The CDR3 loop is CASSYQDYNYGYTF. CDR3 nucleotides: TGTGCCAGCAGTTACCAGGATTACAACTATGGCTACACCTTC.

The chain has TRBV6-1 and TRBJ2-7, with D perhaps matching TRBD2 (6 bases). Germline CDR1 and CDR2: MNHNS and SASEGT. The CDR3 is 13 residues long. Trimming cost V 7 bases and J 1 base, with 11 bases left between them. As DNA, the CDR3 is TGTGCCAGCATTCTAGCGAATTCCTACGAGCAGTACTTC. Translated: CASILANSYEQYF.

J is TRBJ2-1 and V is TRBV19; 14 bases agree with TRBD2. Germline CDR1 and CDR2: LNHDA and SQIVND (reference sequence). This CDR3 contains 20 residues. V trimming: 5 bases; J trimming: 1 base; junction bases outside the gene matches: 13. The CDR3 loop is CASSPQRERTSGRSYNEQFF. CDR3 nucleotide sequence: TGTGCCAGTAGTCCACAGCGGGAGAGGACTAGCGGGAGGTCCTACAATGAGCAGTTCTTC.

The chain uses TRBV2 and TRBJ2-1; D possibly corresponds to TRBD2 (6 bases). The CDR3 spans 15 residues. Looked up from germline, CDR1 is SNHLY and CDR2 is FYNNEI. The V and J ends lost 8 bases and 5 bases respectively, with 19 bases between them. Here the CDR3 DNA reads TGTGCCAGCCGCCGGACGGGCGGGGAAAACAATGAGCAGTTCTTC. Translated, it gives CASRRTGGENNEQFF.